The TCR beta chain under discussion was sequenced for a study of T cells in localized non-small cell lung cancer. TCRdb's copy holds only in-frame clones and misses some; the assay was immunoSEQ multiplex PCR. The sample lists some 3,000 clones; more than 25% were seen once. About this clone itself: As yet, its antigen is unknown.

Study results and caveats: Longer overall survival was seen with higher T cell density measured in blood. Uninvolved adjacent lung had the highest recorded T cell clonality, with tumor below it.

The TCR sequence derives from a female donor of 60 years or more with stage I squamous cell lung carcinoma. The sequencing used normal lung tissue next to the tumor, collected before any cancer treatment.

The CDR3: CASSLLGTSNTGELFF. CDR3 coding DNA: TGCGCCAGCAGCTTGCTTGGGACTTCGAACACCGGGGAGCTGTTTTTT. The V and J genes are TRBV5-1 and TRBJ2-2; maybe TRBD2 (6 bases). Germline lookup yields CDR1 SGHRS and CDR2 YFSETQ. V lost 1 base to trimming and J lost 0 bases, with 10 bases between them. CDR3 size: 16 residues.